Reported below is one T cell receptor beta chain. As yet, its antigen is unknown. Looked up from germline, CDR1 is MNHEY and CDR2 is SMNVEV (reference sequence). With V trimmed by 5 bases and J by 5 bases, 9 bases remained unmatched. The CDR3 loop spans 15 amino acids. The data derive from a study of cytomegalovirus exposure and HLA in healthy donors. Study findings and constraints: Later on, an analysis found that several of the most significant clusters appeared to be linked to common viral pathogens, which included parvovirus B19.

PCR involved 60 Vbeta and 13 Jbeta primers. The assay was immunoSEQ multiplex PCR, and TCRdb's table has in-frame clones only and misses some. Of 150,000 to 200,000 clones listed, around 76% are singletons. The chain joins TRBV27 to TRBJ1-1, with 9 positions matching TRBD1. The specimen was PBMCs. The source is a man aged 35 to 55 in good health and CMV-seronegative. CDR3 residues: CASSLPNRGLTEAFF. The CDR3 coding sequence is TGTGCCAGCAGTCTCCCAAACAGGGGGCTGACTGAAGCTTTCTTT.